This T cell receptor (beta chain) is drawn from a study of blood T cell repertoires in COVID-19. Study background: T cells, B-cell-depleted T cells, or PBMCs supplied cDNA or gDNA.

Participant-given clinical history determined each cohort assignment. The germline CDR1 and CDR2 sequences are SGHAT and FQNNGV. Deletions cut 8 bases from V and 1 base from J, with 11 bases between. The CDR3 length is 13 residues. Here immunoSEQ multiplex PCR was the method, and the copy in TCRdb shows in-frame clones only, minus some. The sample contains about 300,000 clones, about 85% of which appear only once. This clone was seen only once. The chain employs TRBV11-2 and TRBJ1-1, with D unresolved. Sequencing used PBMCs or T cells enriched from blood (not recorded which). This receptor was obtained from a woman aged 25 to 39 who had recovered from COVID-19. Written as DNA, the CDR3 is TGTGCCAGCGCCAGTTTACCGAACACTGAAGCTTTCTTT. Protein: CASASLPNTEAFF.